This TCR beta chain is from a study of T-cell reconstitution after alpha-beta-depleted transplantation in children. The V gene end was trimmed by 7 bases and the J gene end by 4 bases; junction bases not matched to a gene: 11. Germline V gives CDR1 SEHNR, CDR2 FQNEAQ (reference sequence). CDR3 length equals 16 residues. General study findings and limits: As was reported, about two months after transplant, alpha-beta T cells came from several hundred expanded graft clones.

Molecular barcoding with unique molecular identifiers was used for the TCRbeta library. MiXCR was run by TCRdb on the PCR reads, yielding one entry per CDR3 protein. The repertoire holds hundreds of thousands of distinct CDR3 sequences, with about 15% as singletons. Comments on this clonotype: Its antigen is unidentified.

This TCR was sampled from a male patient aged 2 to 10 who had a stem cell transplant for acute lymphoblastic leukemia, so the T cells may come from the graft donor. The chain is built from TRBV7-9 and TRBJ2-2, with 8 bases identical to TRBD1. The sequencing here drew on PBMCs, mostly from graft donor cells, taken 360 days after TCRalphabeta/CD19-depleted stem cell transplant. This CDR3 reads CASIQKGQVSTGELFF. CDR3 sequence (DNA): TGTGCCAGCATCCAGAAGGGACAGGTCAGCACCGGGGAGCTGTTTTTT.